The T cell receptor (beta chain) described here comes from a study of blood T cell repertoires in COVID-19. In the source study's methods: Reference gene primers were amplified, and this amplification served to estimate nucleated cell counts. The assay was immunoSEQ multiplex PCR, and TCRdb's table has in-frame clones only and misses some. That table furnishes V, J and clone size, whereas the DNA furnished D and trimming. The sample lists 250,000 to 400,000 clones; 89% were seen once. Germline V gene sequence: CDR1 SGHTA, CDR2 FQGNSA. V was pared by 3 bases and J by 0 bases, with 13 bases between. The CDR3 is made up of 16 amino acids. Membership in each cohort depended on participant-reported clinical history. Cohort 3 donors counted as recovered after two negative PCRs, clearance, or resolved symptoms.

The sample was PBMCs or T cells enriched from blood (not recorded which). This TCR was recovered from a man aged 55 to 69 who had recovered from COVID-19. The chain carries TRBV7-2 and TRBJ2-3; D perhaps matches TRBD2 (5 bases). The CDR3 DNA is TGTGCCAGCAGCTTTCCCCTGGGCGGGAGCACAGATACGCAGTATTTT. Translating it yields CASSFPLGGSTDTQYF. Full variable domain (remainder filled in from reference TRBV7-2 and TRBJ2-3): GAGVSQSPSNKVTEKGKDVELRCDPISGHTALYWYRQSLGQGLEFLIYFQGNSAPDKSGLPSDRFSAERTGGSVSTLTIQRTQQEDSAVYLCASSFPLGGSTDTQYFGPGTRLTVL.